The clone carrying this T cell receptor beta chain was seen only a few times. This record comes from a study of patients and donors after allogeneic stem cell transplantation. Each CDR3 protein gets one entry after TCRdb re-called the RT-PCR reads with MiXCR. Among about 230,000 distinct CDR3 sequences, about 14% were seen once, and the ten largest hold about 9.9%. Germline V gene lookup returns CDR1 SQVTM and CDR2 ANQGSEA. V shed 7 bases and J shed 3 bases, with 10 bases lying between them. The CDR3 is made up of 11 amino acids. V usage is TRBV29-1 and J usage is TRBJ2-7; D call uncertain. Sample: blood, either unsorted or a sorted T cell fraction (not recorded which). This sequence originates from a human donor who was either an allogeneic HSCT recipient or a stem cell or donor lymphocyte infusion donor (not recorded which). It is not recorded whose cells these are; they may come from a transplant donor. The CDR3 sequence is CSAISGYEQYF. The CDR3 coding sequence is TGCAGCGCGATAAGTGGCTACGAGCAGTACTTC.